This entry features one T cell receptor beta chain sequence. Its binding antigen is unknown. Within one base of it there is no much larger clone, and no base qualities were kept. Unmatched junction bases come to 8, with V trimmed by 5 bases and J by 4 bases. CDR1 MNHEY and CDR2 SMNVEV are derived from the germline V gene (reference sequence). There are 17 amino acids in the CDR3, from cysteine to phenylalanine inclusive. The CDR3 DNA has 51 bases and is translated from base 1. Library creation used PCR. These reads were obtained on an Illumina HiSeq 2500. Molecular barcoding was employed in the preparation of TCR libraries, with unique molecular identifiers being used to normalize TCRbeta repertoire quantification. TCRdb cleaned the public reads at Q25 with fastp, built clones with MiXCR and kept in-frame beta chains. Each record represents a unique CDR3 protein, reported with the most common genes and DNA among its rows. The table for this sample lists some 350,000 distinct CDR3 sequences; approximately 10% of them were counted only once. In total, the top ten clones hold roughly 2.5% of the sample.

These data originate in a study of T-cell reconstitution after alpha-beta-depleted transplantation in children (TCRdb year 2016). With regard to the full study: Using TCR repertoire profiling, the study quantitatively followed how T-cell immune reconstitution unfolded in children after TCRalphabeta/CD19-depleted allogeneic hematopoietic cell transplantation.

Specimen: PBMCs from the stem cell graft donor, collected from the stem cell graft. This sequence uses TRBV27 and TRBJ2-1, with 13 central nucleotides matching TRBD2. This clonotype originated in a human donor who donated a stem cell graft to a child with acute lymphoblastic leukemia. The nucleotide sequence is given as TGTGCCAGCAGTCCAAGACTAGCGGGAGGCAAATACAATGAGCAGTTCTTC. It translates to CASSPRLAGGKYNEQFF.